This T cell receptor beta chain was documented in a study of Ad26.COV2.S vaccination and SARS-CoV-2 variants. About the study: Enrollment placed the donor in the COV1001 Ad26.COV2.S trial arm. Study-wide points: The study found similar non-spike TCR breadth in vaccine and placebo recipients.

As for this clone: The target antigen is unknown.

TCRdb keeps only in-frame clones here, not all; method: immunoSEQ multiplex PCR. The data contain roughly 680,000 clones, more than 80% of them singletons. Germline V gene lookup returns CDR1 DFQATT and CDR2 SNEGSKA (reference sequence). CDR3 length: 15 amino acids. Trimming took 3 bases from V and 2 from J; bases not matched to a gene: 8. Treatment of the sample: roughly 20 received Ad26.COV2.S at low or high dose, single or two shots; several received placebo; per-sample allocation not given. Sampling was done on day 63 after the first vaccine or placebo injection. Ad26.COV2.S expressed prefusion-stabilized spike from the original Wuhan strain.

This material consisted of peripheral blood, taken in a trial of Ad26.COV2.S vaccine versus placebo. The sequence derives from a person between 18 and 59 years old who received the Ad26.COV2.S COVID-19 vaccine or a placebo. The V and J genes are TRBV20-1 and TRBJ2-3; 7 bases line up with TRBD2. The CDR3 is CSASIASGPTDTQYF. The CDR3 region has the DNA TGCAGTGCTAGTATCGCTAGCGGCCCCACAGATACGCAGTATTTT.